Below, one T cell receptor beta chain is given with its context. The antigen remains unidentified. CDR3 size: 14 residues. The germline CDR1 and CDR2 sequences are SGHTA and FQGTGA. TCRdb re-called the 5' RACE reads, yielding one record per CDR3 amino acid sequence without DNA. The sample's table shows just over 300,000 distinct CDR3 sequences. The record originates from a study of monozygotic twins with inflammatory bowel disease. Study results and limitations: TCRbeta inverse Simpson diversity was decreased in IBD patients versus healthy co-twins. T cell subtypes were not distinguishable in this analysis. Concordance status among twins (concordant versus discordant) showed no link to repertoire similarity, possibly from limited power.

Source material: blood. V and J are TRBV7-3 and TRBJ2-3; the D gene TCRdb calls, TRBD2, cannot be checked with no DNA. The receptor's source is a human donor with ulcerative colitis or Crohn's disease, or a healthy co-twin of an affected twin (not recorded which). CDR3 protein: CASSLQRGTDTQYF.